The source of this T cell receptor beta chain is a study of T-cell reconstitution after alpha-beta-depleted transplantation in children. Regarding the study as a whole: Two months or so post-transplant, alpha-beta T cells reportedly derived from several hundred expanded graft clones.

Researchers prepared the TCRbeta library using unique molecular identifiers, the study reports. Each CDR3 protein is one row after TCRdb ran MiXCR on the PCR reads. The repertoire includes hundreds of thousands of distinct CDR3 sequences, around 12% of them detected once, and 0.79% sits in the top ten. This clonotype was counted at least ten times. Its antigen is unknown. The CDR3 covers 13 residues. After removal of 4 bases from V and 4 bases from J, the junction contained 4 bases not matched to a gene. The germline V gene encodes CDR1 SGHRS and CDR2 YFSETQ. Here the sequenced sample was PBMCs, taken before TCRalphabeta/CD19-depleted stem cell transplant. The chain employs TRBV5-1 and TRBJ1-2; TRBD1 agrees at 7 bases. This receptor was obtained from a girl aged 2 to 9 with congenital amegakaryocytic thrombocytopenia, due to receive a stem cell transplant. The CDR3 sequence is CASSQGQSYGYTF. In nucleotides, the CDR3 is TGCGCCAGCAGCCAGGGACAGTCCTATGGCTACACCTTC.